This TCR beta chain was sequenced for a study of blood T cells in healthy people across ages. Study-level findings and limits: CMV status of donors was not determined, possibly confounding expanded clonotype changes.

Germline loops: CDR1 SGHRS, CDR2 YFSETQ. Unmatched junction bases numbered 8, after V lost 5 bases and J lost 6 bases. The CDR3 has 13 residues. Only a few counts were recorded for this clonotype. What it binds is not known. A sample-barcoded 5' primer and a J-beta primer mix were used in a second PCR of roughly 6 to 11 cycles. In TCRdb, the 5' RACE reads were re-called with MiXCR into one record per CDR3 protein. Of just over 1 million distinct CDR3 sequences in the sample, 40% to 50% are singletons; the top ten hold around 18%. The TCR sequence derives from a woman between 55 and 75 years old in good health. The chain has TRBV5-1 and TRBJ2-7; TRBD1 aligns across 7 bases. Material for sequencing was blood. The CDR3 DNA reads TGCGCCAGCAGAGGGACAGTCTCCAGCGAGCAGTACTTC. Amino acid sequence: CASRGTVSSEQYF.